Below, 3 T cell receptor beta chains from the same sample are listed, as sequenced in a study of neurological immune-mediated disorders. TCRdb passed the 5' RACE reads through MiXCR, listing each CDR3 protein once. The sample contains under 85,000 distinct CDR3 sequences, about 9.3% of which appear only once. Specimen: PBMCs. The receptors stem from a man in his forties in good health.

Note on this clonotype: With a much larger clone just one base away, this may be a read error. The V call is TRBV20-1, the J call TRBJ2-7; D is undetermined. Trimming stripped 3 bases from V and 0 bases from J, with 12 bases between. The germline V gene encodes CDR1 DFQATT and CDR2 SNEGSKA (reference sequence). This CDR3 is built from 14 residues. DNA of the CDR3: TGCAGTGCTAGGGGGTGCAGAGGCTCCTACGAGCAGTACTTC. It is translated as CSARGCRGSYEQYF.

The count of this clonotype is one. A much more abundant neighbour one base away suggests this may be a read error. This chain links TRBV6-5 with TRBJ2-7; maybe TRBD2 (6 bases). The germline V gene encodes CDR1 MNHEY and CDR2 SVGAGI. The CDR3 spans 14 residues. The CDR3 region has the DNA TGTTCCAGCAATCTCGGAGCGGGTTCCTACGAGCAGTACTTC. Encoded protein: CSSNLGAGSYEQYF.

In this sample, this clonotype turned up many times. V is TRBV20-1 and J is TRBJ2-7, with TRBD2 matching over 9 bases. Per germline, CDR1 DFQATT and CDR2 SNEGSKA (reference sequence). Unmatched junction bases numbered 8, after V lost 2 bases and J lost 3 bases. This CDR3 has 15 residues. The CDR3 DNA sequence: TGCAGTGCTAGACCTAGCGGGAAAGACTTCTACGAGCAGTACTTC. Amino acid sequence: CSARPSGKDFYEQYF.